This paragraph covers one T cell receptor beta chain sequence. CDR1 and CDR2 (germline): SGHTA, FQGNSA. There are 18 residues in the CDR3. Trimming removed 1 base from V and 1 base from J, with 19 bases in between. This entry comes from a study of blood T cell repertoires in COVID-19. Study in general: COVID-19 samples, acute and convalescent, were from the United States, Italy and Spain. The cDNA or gDNA used as material had been derived from T cells, B-cell-depleted T cells, or PBMCs.

In the original analysis: Estimation of nucleated cell counts relied on the amplification of reference gene primers. Method: immunoSEQ multiplex PCR; TCRdb's copy keeps in-frame clones and lacks some. V and J calls and clone size are those listed in that table; D and trimming were worked out from the DNA. The sample carries approximately 80,000 clones, over 75% recorded once. Material: peripheral blood. The origin of this receptor is a human donor in a cohort sampled during active COVID-19. This chain uses TRBV7-2 with TRBJ2-5; D perhaps matches TRBD2 (6 bases). DNA for the CDR3: TGTGCCAGCAGCTTAGTGGGACTTCCCTCCCTGAGCCAAGAGACCCAGTACTTC. It yields the protein CASSLVGLPSLSQETQYF.